These 32 T cell receptor beta chains share one sample of origin, sequenced in a study of blood T cell repertoires in COVID-19. Repertoires were generated with immunoSEQ multiplex PCR, while TCRdb's copy carries only in-frame clones and drops some. The sample has under 250,000 clones, approximately 86% seen once. Sequencing was carried out using peripheral blood. These receptors were taken from a woman aged 60-75 years with active or convalescent COVID-19.

V and J are TRBV7-9 and TRBJ1-4; 7 nucleotides align to TRBD1. V was clipped by 4 bases and J by 6 bases; unmatched bases: 20. The germline CDR1 and CDR2 sequences are SEHNR and FQNEAQ (reference sequence). This CDR3 comprises 19 residues. The chain's CDR3 is CASSYQNWTGASLYEKLFF. The CDR3 DNA reads as TGTGCCAGCAGCTACCAGAATTGGACAGGCGCCTCCCTGTATGAAAAACTGTTTTTT.

The chain recombines TRBV5-4 with TRBJ2-1; 7 nucleotides agree with TRBD2. Germline V gene sequence: CDR1 SGHNT, CDR2 YYREEE (reference sequence). Trimming removed 4 bases from V and 5 bases from J; junction bases left unmatched: 6. The CDR3 has 14 residues. In DNA, the CDR3 is TGTGCCAGCAGCCTCCAAGCGGGGCACAATGAGCAGTTCTTC. Encoded protein: CASSLQAGHNEQFF. Variable domain in full (rest from reference TRBV5-4 and TRBJ2-1): ETGVTQSPTHLIKTRGQQVTLRCSSQSGHNTVSWYQQALGQGPQFIFQYYREEENGRGNFPPRFSGLQFPNYSSELNVNALELDDSALYLCASSLQAGHNEQFFGPGTRLTVL.

The rearrangement links TRBV9 to TRBJ1-2; no definite D call. V shed 0 bases and J shed 2 bases, with 11 bases lying between them. The germline CDR1 and CDR2 sequences are SGDLS and YYNGEE. The CDR3 has 15 amino acids. The CDR3 nucleotides read TGTGCCAGCAGCGTAGCGGCGGGGAGAAACTATGGCTACACCTTC. Protein: CASSVAAGRNYGYTF.

The chain recombines TRBV4-1 with TRBJ2-7; perhaps TRBD2 as D (5 bases). V lost 0 bases, J lost 7 bases, and 19 bases lay in between. The CDR3 is made up of 16 amino acids. CDR1 and CDR2 (germline): MGHRA, YSYEKL. CDR3 DNA sequence: TGCGCCAGCAGCCAAGACGCAGGTTCGGGGTGGCGGGAGCAGTACGTC. It codes for CASSQDAGSGWREQYV.

About this clone itself: One junction end disagrees with the germline gene, perhaps due to a read error. The chain combines TRBV4-2 with TRBJ2-3; weak D call: TRBD1 (5 bases). This CDR3 is 12 amino acids long. CDR1 and CDR2 from the germline V gene are LGHNA and YNFKEQ. The CDR3 spells CASSQGIRATSF. CDR3 coding DNA: TGTGCCAGCAGCCAAGGGATCAGGGCTACCAGTTTT.

This clone was seen a handful of times. The chain joins TRBV4-1 to TRBJ2-6; 8 nucleotides match TRBD1. CDR3 length: 19 residues. V dropped 2 bases and J dropped 4; count of bases not matched to a gene: 13. Germline V gene data show CDR1 as MGHRA and CDR2 as YSYEKL. DNA for the CDR3: TGCGCCAGCAGCCAAAGATTGGGGGCAGGGGGCGTCGGGGCCAACGTCCTGACTTTC. Amino acid sequence: CASSQRLGAGGVGANVLTF.

The gene calls are TRBV11-2 and TRBJ2-3; 7 bases fit TRBD1. The CDR3 contains 16 residues. V was clipped by 4 bases and J by 2 bases; unmatched bases: 9. Germline assignment: CDR1 SGHAT and CDR2 FQNNGV. The CDR3: CASSSSRDRLTDTQYF. DNA for the CDR3: TGTGCCAGCAGCTCAAGCCGGGACAGACTCACAGATACGCAGTATTTT. The complete variable domain, with remaining parts taken from reference TRBV11-2 and TRBJ2-3, reads EAGVAQSPRYKIIEKRQSVAFWCNPISGHATLYWYQQILGQGPKLLIQFQNNGVVDDSQLPKDRFSAERLKGVDSTLKIQPAKLEDSAVYLCASSSSRDRLTDTQYFGPGTRLTVL.

This clone was recorded only once. The genes are TRBV4-1 and TRBJ2-1, with 12 bases fitting TRBD2. The V gene end was trimmed by 0 bases and the J gene end by 8 bases; junction bases not matched to a gene: 2. This CDR3 is 15 amino acids long. CDR1 is MGHRA and CDR2 is YSYEKL in the germline V gene. The DNA of the CDR3 is TGCGCCAGCAGCCAAGAACCTAGCGGGGGGGATGAGCAGTTCTTC. Translation: CASSQEPSGGDEQFF.

The genes are TRBV10-3 and TRBJ1-1; D remains ambiguous. V lost 8 bases and J lost 1, with 11 bases in between. The CDR3 covers 13 residues. In germline, CDR1 is ENHRY, CDR2 SYGVKD. The CDR3 region is CAIAPEGNTEAFF. The DNA of the CDR3 is TGTGCCATCGCACCAGAGGGGAACACTGAAGCTTTCTTT.

This chain connects TRBV3-1 (or the pseudogene TRBV3-2) to TRBJ2-7; 7 bases are a match to TRBD1. The CDR3 length is 17 residues. Germline V gene data show CDR1 as LGHDT and CDR2 as YNNKEL (reference sequence). V trimming: 1 base; J trimming: 1 base; junction bases outside the gene matches: 10. CDR3 protein: CASSQGKGAIGSYEQYF. The CDR3, as DNA: TGTGCCAGCAGCCAAGGCAAGGGGGCAATAGGATCCTACGAGCAGTACTTC.

This chain connects TRBV28 to TRBJ2-7; no clear D gene. V was pared by 5 bases and J by 3 bases, with 11 bases between. This CDR3 contains 13 residues. Germline assignment: CDR1 MDHEN and CDR2 SYDVKM. The DNA for the CDR3 is TGTGCCAGCAGTCCCACTCTAATCTACGAGCAGTACTTC. It codes for CASSPTLIYEQYF.

The CDR3 loop is CASAAGVNTEAFF. The CDR3 DNA reads TGTGCCAGCGCCGCGGGAGTCAACACTGAAGCTTTCTTT. The chain uses TRBV6-4 and TRBJ1-1; no firm D call. The CDR3 has 13 residues. From germline, CDR1 is MRHNA and CDR2 SNTAGT. Trimming left V 8 bases short and J 2 bases short, with 12 bases between.

This clone was observed a single time. The V and J genes are TRBV10-1 and TRBJ2-5, with 8 nucleotides matching TRBD1. The V gene's germline CDR1 is WNHNN and CDR2 SYGVQD (reference sequence). The CDR3 is made up of 17 amino acids. V was clipped by 5 bases and J by 5 bases; unmatched bases: 16. CDR3 residues: CASSQGAGGDVWETQYF. For the CDR3, the DNA is TGCGCCAGCAGTCAGGGGGCAGGGGGTGACGTGTGGGAGACCCAGTACTTC.

The table lists this clone with a count of one. The chain carries TRBV7-8 and TRBJ2-2, with TRBD1 matching over 8 bases. CDR1 and CDR2 from the germline V gene are SGHVS and FQNEAQ. This CDR3 is built from 15 residues. V gave up 5 bases and J gave up 5 bases; unmatched junction bases: 7. The DNA of the CDR3 is TGTGCCAGCAGCCCGGACAGGGTTAGGACCGGGGAGCTGTTTTTT. It yields the protein CASSPDRVRTGELFF.

The rearrangement links TRBV12-2 to TRBJ2-7; the DNA was not compared with TRBD2, the D call given in the table. TRBV12-2 is given as a pseudogene. This CDR3 spans 16 amino acids. The CDR3: CASRPDGAGVFYEQYV. In DNA, the CDR3 is TGTGCAAGTCGCCCCGACGGAGCGGGGGTCTTCTACGAGCAGTACGTC.

The chain couples TRBV2 to TRBJ2-3, with TRBD2 identical over 11 bases. With V trimmed by 6 bases and J by 4 bases, 3 bases remained unmatched. The CDR3 extends over 14 amino acids. The germline V gene encodes CDR1 SNHLY and CDR2 FYNNEI. As DNA, the CDR3 is TGTGCCAGCAGACAACTAGCGGGAGCAGATACGCAGTATTTT. Protein sequence: CASRQLAGADTQYF.

This clone was seen only a few times. CDR3 in amino acids: CSVEQGGTYNEQFF. CDR3 sequence (DNA): TGCAGCGTTGAACAGGGGGGTACCTACAATGAGCAGTTCTTC. This chain uses TRBV29-1 with TRBJ2-1; TRBD1 is a possible D gene (7 bases). There are 14 residues in the CDR3. Germline loops: CDR1 SQVTM, CDR2 ANQGSEA. With 2 bases removed from V and 2 bases from J, the gap between germline ends came to 10 bases.

The chain employs TRBV6-1 and TRBJ2-7, with D possibly matching TRBD2 (5 bases). Germline CDR1 is MNHNS and CDR2 is SASEGT. CDR3 length equals 16 residues. Between the trimmed V and J ends, which lost 2 bases and 4 bases, there was a span of 18 bases. This CDR3 reads CASSERWFGETYEQYF. The CDR3 DNA follows: TGTGCCAGCAGTGAACGGTGGTTTGGGGAGACTTACGAGCAGTACTTC.

Notes on this clone: An end of the junction differs from the germline gene, which may be a read error. This rearrangement joins TRBV7-7 to TRBJ2-1; 13 nucleotides agree with TRBD2. Per germline, CDR1 SSHAT and CDR2 FNYEAQ (reference sequence). The CDR3 runs to 15 residues. In nucleotides, the CDR3 is TGTGCTAGCAGCTCGGGACTAGCGGGAAACGATGAGCAGTTCTTC. It codes for CASSSGLAGNDEQFF.

The V and J genes are TRBV4-1 and TRBJ2-1; D gene uncertain. The CDR3 is 14 amino acids. V lost 0 bases to trimming and J lost 5 bases, with 8 bases between them. Germline V CDR1 and CDR2: MGHRA, YSYEKL. Here the CDR3 reads CASSQDLTDNEQFF. The CDR3 DNA is TGCGCCAGCAGCCAAGATTTAACAGACAATGAGCAGTTCTTC.

This clone was detected only a few times. The V gene is TRBV19, the J gene TRBJ1-6, with D uncertain. The CDR3 loop spans 12 amino acids. CDR1 LNHDA and CDR2 SQIVND come from the germline V gene (reference sequence). Trimming left V 4 bases short and J 10 bases short, with 8 bases between. CDR3 DNA: TGTGCCAGTAGTACCCTTGAGTCACCCCTCCACTTT. It codes for CASSTLESPLHF.

This chain connects TRBV20-1 to TRBJ2-5, with a weak D call TRBD1 (5 bases). From germline, CDR1 is DFQATT and CDR2 SNEGSKA (reference sequence). Trimming shortened V by 7 bases and J by 6 bases, and 12 bases separated the two germline ends. This CDR3 is built from 11 residues. In nucleotides, the CDR3 is TGCAGTGGTGACAGTCGGCAGACCCAGTACTTC. Translating it yields CSGDSRQTQYF.

The rearrangement links TRBV25-1 to TRBJ1-1; D unresolved. Germline CDR1 MGHDK, CDR2 SYGVNS. The CDR3 totals 12 residues. The V end lost 5 bases, the J end lost 5 bases, and 9 bases lay between the germline ends. The CDR3 loop is CASSPGRTEAFF. CDR3 coding DNA: TGTGCCAGCAGTCCTGGGAGGACTGAAGCTTTCTTT.

This clone was picked up a small number of times. This sequence joins TRBV3-1 (or the pseudogene TRBV3-2) and TRBJ2-7, with TRBD2 matching over 9 bases. Trimming removed 8 bases from V and 5 bases from J; junction bases left unmatched: 7. The germline V gene encodes CDR1 LGHDT and CDR2 YNNKEL (reference sequence). This CDR3 has 13 amino acids. This CDR3 reads CASCSSGIHEQYF. In nucleotides, the CDR3 is TGTGCCAGCTGTTCTAGCGGGATTCACGAGCAGTACTTC.

The rearrangement joins TRBV6-6 to TRBJ2-7, with D maybe TRBD2 (6 bases). The CDR3 runs 15 residues. Germline V gene data show CDR1 as MNHNY and CDR2 as SVGAGI (reference sequence). Trimming removed 4 bases at V and 6 bases at J, with 19 bases between. The CDR3 reads CASSSPGRDRGEQYF. The CDR3 nucleotides read TGTGCCAGCAGTTCCCCGGGGCGGGATAGAGGCGAGCAGTACTTC.

The DNA of the CDR3 is TGTGCCAGCTCACCGTGGGGGCTTAGCACTGAAGCTTTCTTT. Protein: CASSPWGLSTEAFF. The chain joins TRBV18 to TRBJ1-1; TRBD1 is a possible D gene (6 bases). The CDR3 totals 14 residues. V was cut by 3 bases and J by 4 bases, with 12 bases left in between. Germline assignment: CDR1 KGHSH and CDR2 LQKENI.

The rearrangement uses TRBV5-4 and TRBJ1-1; D may be TRBD1 (5 bases). This CDR3 has 14 residues. V was shortened by 0 bases and J by 0 bases, with 6 bases between the two germline ends. Germline CDR1 is SGHNT and CDR2 is YYREEE (reference sequence). CDR3 sequence (DNA): TGTGCCAGCAGCTTGGAAGGGGTGAACACTGAAGCTTTCTTT. It encodes CASSLEGVNTEAFF.

This clone has a handful of counts. The gene calls are TRBV24-1 and TRBJ2-3, with a weak D call TRBD2 (6 bases). CDR1 KGHDR and CDR2 SFDVKD come from the germline V gene. The CDR3 extends over 15 amino acids. V was trimmed by 5 bases and J by 0 bases, leaving 11 bases between them. The DNA for the CDR3 is TGTGCCACCAGTGCGCCTAGCGCAAGCACAGATACGCAGTATTTT. Residues: CATSAPSASTDTQYF.

The chain uses TRBV7-8 and TRBJ2-2; 8 nucleotides agree with TRBD1. The trim removed 5 bases at V and 1 base at J, leaving 9 bases unmatched. This CDR3 has 17 amino acids. Germline V gene sequence: CDR1 SGHVS, CDR2 FQNEAQ. The CDR3 here is CASSAQGATLNTGELFF. CDR3 sequence (DNA): TGTGCCAGCAGCGCGCAGGGGGCGACGCTGAACACCGGGGAGCTGTTTTTT.

This clone has only a few counts. The CDR3 is CSGRQGNTGELFF. CDR3 bases: TGCAGCGGGCGACAGGGGAACACCGGGGAGCTGTTTTTT. J is TRBJ2-2 and V is TRBV29-1, with 7 bases fitting TRBD1. Trimming cost V 7 bases and J 1 base; bases outside gene matches: 3. This CDR3 contains 13 residues. Germline values: CDR1 SQVTM, CDR2 ANQGSEA.

V is TRBV27 and J is TRBJ2-7, with 13 bases fitting TRBD2. The ends lost 8 bases at V and 5 bases at J; junction bases unmatched: 6. CDR3 length equals 14 residues. Germline CDR1 reads MNHEY; CDR2 reads SMNVEV (reference sequence). CDR3 in amino acids: CASGLAGDGHEQYF. Here the CDR3 DNA reads TGTGCCAGCGGACTAGCGGGAGACGGGCACGAGCAGTACTTC.

V is TRBV5-6 and J is TRBJ2-2; TRBD1 matches 7 bases. This CDR3 region has 18 residues. V shed 5 bases and J 1 base; nucleotides not matched to a gene: 14. Per germline, CDR1 SGHDT and CDR2 YYEEEE. CDR3 amino acids: CASRTITGEIMNTGELFF. The CDR3 DNA reads TGTGCCAGCAGAACAATTACAGGGGAAATTATGAACACCGGGGAGCTGTTTTTT.